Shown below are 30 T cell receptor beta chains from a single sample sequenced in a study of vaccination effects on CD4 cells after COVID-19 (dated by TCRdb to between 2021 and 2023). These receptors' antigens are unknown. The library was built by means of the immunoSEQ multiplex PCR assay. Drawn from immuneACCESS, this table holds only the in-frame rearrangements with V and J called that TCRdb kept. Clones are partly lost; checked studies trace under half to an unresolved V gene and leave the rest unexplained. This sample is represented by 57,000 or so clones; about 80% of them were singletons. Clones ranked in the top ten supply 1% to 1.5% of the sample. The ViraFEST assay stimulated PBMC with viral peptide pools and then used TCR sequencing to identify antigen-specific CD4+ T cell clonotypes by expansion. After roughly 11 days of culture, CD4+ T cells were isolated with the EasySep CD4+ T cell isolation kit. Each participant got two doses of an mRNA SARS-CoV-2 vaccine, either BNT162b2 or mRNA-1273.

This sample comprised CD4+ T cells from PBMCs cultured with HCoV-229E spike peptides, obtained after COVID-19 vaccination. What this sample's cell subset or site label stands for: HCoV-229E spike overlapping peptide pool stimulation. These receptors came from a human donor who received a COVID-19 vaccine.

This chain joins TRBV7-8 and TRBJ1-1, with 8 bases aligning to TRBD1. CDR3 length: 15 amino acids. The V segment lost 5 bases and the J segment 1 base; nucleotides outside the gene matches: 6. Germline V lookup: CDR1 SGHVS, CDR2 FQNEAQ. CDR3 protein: CASSRTGQGNTEAFF. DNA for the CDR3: TGTGCCAGCAGCAGGACAGGGCAGGGGAACACTGAAGCTTTCTTT.

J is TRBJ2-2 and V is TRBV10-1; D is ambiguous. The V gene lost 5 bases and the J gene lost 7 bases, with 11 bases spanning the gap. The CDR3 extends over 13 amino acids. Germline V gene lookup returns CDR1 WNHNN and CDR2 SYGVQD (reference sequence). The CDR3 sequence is CASSQGPYGELFF. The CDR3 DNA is TGCGCCAGCAGTCAAGGACCGTACGGGGAGCTGTTTTTT.

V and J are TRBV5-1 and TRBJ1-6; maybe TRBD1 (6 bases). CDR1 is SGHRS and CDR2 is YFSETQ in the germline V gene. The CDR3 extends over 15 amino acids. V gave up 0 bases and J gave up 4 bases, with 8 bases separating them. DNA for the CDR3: TGCGCCAGCAGCTTGGGGGGACAATATAATTCACCCCTCCACTTT. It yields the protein CASSLGGQYNSPLHF.

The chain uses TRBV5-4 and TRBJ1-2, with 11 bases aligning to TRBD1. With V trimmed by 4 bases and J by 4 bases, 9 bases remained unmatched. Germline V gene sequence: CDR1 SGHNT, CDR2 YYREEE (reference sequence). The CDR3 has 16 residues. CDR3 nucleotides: TGTGCCAGCAGCAGACGGACAGGGGGCGAACGCTATGGCTACACCTTC. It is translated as CASSRRTGGERYGYTF.

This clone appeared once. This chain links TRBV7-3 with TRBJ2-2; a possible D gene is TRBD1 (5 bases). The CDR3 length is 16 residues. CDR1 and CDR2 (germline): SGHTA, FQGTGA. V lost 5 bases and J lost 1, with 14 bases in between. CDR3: CASSPKSTGNTGELFF. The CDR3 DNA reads TGTGCCAGCAGCCCCAAGTCCACAGGGAACACCGGGGAGCTGTTTTTT.

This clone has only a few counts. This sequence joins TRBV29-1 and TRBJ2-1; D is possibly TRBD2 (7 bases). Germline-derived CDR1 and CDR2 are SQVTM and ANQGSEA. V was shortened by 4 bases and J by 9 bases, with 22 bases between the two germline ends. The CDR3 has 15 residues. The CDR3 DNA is TGCAGCGTTGCATACCCGGGGGGCGTTCTCAGTGAGCAGTTCTTC. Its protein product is CSVAYPGGVLSEQFF.

Here the CDR3 reads CASSPQGQRNFYGYTF. The CDR3 nucleotides are TGTGCCAGCAGCCCCCAGGGACAGAGGAATTTCTATGGCTACACCTTC. The J gene is TRBJ1-2, the V gene TRBV7-9; TRBD1 matches at 7 bases. This CDR3 is built from 16 residues. Germline V CDR1 and CDR2: SEHNR, FQNEAQ (reference sequence). Trimming took 5 bases from V and 4 from J; bases not matched to a gene: 13.

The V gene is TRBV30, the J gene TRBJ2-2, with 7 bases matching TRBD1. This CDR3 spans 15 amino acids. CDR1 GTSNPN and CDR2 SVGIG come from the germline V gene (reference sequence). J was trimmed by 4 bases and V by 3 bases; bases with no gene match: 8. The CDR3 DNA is TGTGCCTGGAGCCCCACCGGGACAGCCACCGGGGAGCTGTTTTTT. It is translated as CAWSPTGTATGELFF.

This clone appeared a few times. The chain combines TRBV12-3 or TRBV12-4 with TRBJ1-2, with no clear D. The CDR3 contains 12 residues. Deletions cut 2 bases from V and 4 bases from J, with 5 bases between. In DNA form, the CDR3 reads TGTGCCAGCAGTTTAAACAGCTATGGCTACACCTTC. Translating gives CASSLNSYGYTF.

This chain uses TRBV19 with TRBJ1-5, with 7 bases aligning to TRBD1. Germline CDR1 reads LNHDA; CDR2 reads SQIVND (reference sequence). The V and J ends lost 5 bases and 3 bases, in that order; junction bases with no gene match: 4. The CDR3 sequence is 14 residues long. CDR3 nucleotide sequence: TGTGCCAGTAGTCTGGGGACAGTCAATCAGCCCCAGCATTTT. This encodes CASSLGTVNQPQHF.

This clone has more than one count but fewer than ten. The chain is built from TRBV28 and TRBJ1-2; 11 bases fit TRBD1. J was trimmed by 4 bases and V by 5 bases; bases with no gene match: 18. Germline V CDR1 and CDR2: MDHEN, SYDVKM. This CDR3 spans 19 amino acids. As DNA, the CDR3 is TGTGCCAGCAGTCGACCTTTTCTCCGGACAGGGGGCCGGAGCTATGGCTACACCTTC. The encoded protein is CASSRPFLRTGGRSYGYTF.

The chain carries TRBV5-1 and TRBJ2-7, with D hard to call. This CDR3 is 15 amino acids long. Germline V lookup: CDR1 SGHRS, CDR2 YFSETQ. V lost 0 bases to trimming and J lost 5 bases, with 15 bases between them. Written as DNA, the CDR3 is TGCGCCAGCAGCTTGGAAGGCCTGGGCGCGAACGAGCAGTACGTC. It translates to CASSLEGLGANEQYV.

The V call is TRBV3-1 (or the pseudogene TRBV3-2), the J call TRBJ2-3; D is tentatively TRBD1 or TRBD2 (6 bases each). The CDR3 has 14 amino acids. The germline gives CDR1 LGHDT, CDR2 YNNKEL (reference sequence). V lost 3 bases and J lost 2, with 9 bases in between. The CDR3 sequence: CASSHGGHTDTQYF. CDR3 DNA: TGTGCCAGCAGCCATGGGGGGCACACAGATACGCAGTATTTT.

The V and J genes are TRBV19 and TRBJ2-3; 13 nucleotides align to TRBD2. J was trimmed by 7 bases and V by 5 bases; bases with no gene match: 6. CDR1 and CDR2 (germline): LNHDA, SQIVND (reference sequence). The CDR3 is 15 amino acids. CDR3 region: CASSPKTSGGYTQYF. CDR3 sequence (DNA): TGTGCCAGTAGTCCGAAGACTAGCGGGGGGTATACGCAGTATTTT.

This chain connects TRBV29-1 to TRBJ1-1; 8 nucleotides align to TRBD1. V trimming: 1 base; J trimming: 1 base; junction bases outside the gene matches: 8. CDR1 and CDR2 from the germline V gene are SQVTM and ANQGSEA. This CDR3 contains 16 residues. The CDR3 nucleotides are TGCAGCGTTGAAGGCCAGGGGGCCCTTAGGAACACTGAAGCTTTCTTT. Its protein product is CSVEGQGALRNTEAFF.

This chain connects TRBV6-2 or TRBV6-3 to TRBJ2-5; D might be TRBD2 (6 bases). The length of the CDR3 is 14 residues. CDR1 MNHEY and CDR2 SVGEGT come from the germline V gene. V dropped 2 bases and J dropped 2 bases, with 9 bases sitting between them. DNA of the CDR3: TGTGCCAGCAGTTACCTCGCGGGACAAGAGACCCAGTACTTC. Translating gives CASSYLAGQETQYF.

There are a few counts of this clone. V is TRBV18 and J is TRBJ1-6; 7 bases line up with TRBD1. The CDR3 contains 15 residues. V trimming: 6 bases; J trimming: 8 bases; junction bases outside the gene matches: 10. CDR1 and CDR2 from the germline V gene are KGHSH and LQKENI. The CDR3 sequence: CASSPDRPDYSPLHF. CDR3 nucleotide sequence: TGTGCCAGCTCCCCGGACAGGCCAGATTATTCACCCCTCCACTTT.

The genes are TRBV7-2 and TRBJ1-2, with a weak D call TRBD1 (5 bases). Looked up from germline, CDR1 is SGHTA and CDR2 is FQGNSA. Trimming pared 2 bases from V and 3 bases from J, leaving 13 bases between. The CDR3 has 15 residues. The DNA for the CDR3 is TGTGCCAGCAGCTTACGGCCAGGGCTGGACTATGGCTACACCTTC. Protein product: CASSLRPGLDYGYTF. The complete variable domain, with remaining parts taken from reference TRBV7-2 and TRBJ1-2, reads GAGVSQSPSNKVTEKGKDVELRCDPISGHTALYWYRQSLGQGLEFLIYFQGNSAPDKSGLPSDRFSAERTGGSVSTLTIQRTQQEDSAVYLCASSLRPGLDYGYTFGSGTRLTVV.

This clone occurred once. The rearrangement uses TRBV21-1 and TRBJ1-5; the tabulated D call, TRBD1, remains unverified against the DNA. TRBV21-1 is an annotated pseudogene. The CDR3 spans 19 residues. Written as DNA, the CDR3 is TGTGCCAGCAGCAAATCTTGTTTAAGTCTCGACAGTAGCAATCAGCCCCAGCATTTT. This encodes CASSKSCLSLDSSNQPQHF.

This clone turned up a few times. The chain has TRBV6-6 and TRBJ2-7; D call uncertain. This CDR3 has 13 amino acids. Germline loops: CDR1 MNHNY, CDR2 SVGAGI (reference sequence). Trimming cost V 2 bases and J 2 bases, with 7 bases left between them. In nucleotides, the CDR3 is TGTGCCAGCAGTTACGGCGCAGCCTACGAGCAGTACGTC. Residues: CASSYGAAYEQYV.

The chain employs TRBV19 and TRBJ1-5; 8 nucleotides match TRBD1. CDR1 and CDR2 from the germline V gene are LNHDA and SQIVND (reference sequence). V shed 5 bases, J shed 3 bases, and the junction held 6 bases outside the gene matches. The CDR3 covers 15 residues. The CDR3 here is CASSLTGGPNQPQHF. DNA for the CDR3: TGTGCCAGTAGTTTAACAGGGGGACCCAATCAGCCCCAGCATTTT. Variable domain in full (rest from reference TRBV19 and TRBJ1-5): DGGITQSPKYLFRKEGQNVTLSCEQNLNHDAMYWYRQDPGQGLRLIYYSQIVNDFQKGDIAEGYSVSREKKESFPLTVTSAQKNPTAFYLCASSLTGGPNQPQHFGDGTRLSIL.

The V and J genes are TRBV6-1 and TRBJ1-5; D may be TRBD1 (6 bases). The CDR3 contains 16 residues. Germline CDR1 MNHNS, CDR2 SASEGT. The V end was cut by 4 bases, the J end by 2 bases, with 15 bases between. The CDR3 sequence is CASSVIQGPGNQPQHF. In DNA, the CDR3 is TGTGCCAGCAGTGTAATACAGGGTCCGGGCAATCAGCCCCAGCATTTT.

This CDR3 reads CASSQNTVNEQFF. The CDR3 coding sequence is TGCGCCAGCAGCCAAAATACTGTCAATGAGCAGTTCTTC. The chain combines TRBV4-3 with TRBJ2-1; D gene unclear. CDR1 is LGHNA, CDR2 YSLEER, per germline. CDR3 size: 13 residues. Trimming removed 2 bases at V and 6 bases at J, with 8 bases between.

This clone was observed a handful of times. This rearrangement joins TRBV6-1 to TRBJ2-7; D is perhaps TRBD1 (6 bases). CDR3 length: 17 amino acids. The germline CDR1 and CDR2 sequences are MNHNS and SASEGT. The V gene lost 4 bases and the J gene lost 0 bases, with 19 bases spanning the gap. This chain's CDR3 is CASSVFGGPTSSYEQYV. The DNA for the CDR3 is TGTGCCAGCAGTGTTTTTGGGGGCCCTACAAGCTCCTACGAGCAGTACGTC.

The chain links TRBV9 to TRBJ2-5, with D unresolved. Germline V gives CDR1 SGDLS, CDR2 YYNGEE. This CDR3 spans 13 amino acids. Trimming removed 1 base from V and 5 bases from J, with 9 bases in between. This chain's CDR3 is CASSVHSGETQYF. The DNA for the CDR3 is TGTGCCAGCAGCGTACACTCCGGGGAGACCCAGTACTTC.

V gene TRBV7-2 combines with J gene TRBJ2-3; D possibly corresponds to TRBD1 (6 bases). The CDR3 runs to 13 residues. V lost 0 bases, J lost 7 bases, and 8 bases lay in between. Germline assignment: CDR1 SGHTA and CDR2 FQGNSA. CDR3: CASSLAGANTQYF. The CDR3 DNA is TGTGCCAGCAGCTTAGCGGGGGCGAATACGCAGTATTTT.

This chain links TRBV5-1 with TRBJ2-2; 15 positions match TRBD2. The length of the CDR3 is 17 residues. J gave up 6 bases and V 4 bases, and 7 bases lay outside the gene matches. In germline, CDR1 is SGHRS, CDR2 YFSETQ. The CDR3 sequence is CASSQRTSGGVAGELFF. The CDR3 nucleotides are TGCGCCAGCAGCCAACGGACTAGCGGGGGGGTAGCCGGGGAGCTGTTTTTT.

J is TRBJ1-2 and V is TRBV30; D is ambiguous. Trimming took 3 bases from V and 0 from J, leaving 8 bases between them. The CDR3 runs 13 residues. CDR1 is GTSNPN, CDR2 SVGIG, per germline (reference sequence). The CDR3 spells CAWSPGANYGYTF. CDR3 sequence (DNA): TGTGCCTGGAGCCCTGGTGCTAACTATGGCTACACCTTC.

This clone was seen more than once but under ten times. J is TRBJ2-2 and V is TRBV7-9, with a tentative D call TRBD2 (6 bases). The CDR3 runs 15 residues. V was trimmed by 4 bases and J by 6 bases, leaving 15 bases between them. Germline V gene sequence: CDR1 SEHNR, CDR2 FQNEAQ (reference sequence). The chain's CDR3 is CASSSQTSSSGELFF. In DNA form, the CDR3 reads TGTGCCAGCAGCTCCCAGACTAGTTCCTCCGGGGAGCTGTTTTTT.

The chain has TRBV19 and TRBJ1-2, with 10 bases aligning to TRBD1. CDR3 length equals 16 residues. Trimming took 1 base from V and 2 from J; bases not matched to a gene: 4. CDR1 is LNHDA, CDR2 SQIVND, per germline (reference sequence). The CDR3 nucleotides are TGTGCCAGTAGTATAGTTGCGGGACAGGGGAACTATGGCTACACCTTC. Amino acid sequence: CASSIVAGQGNYGYTF.